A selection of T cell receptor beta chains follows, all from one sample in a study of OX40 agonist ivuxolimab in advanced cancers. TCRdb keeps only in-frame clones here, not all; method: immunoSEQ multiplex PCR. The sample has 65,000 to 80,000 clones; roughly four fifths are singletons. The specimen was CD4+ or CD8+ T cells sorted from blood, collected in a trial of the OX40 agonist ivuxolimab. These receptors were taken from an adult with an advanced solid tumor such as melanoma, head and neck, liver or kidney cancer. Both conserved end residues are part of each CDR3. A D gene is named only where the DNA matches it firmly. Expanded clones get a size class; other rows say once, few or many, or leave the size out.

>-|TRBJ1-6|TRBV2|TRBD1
CASSQTGGAGNSPLHF
TGTGCCAGCAGTCAGACAGGGGGCGCCGGGAATTCACCCCTCCACTTT
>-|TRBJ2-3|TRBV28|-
CASSGTPSTDTQYF
TGTGCCAGCAGCGGGACTCCTAGCACAGATACGCAGTATTTT
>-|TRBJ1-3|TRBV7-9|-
CASSLGQGSGNTIYF
TGTGCCAGCAGCTTGGGCCAGGGTTCTGGAAACACCATATATTTT
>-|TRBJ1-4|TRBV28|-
CASSFWQADEKLFF
TGTGCCAGCAGTTTCTGGCAGGCCGATGAAAAACTGTTTTTT
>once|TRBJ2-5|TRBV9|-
CASSKTGILETQYF
TGTGCCAGCAGCAAAACAGGGATACTGGAGACCCAGTACTTC
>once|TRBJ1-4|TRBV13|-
CASSSEQGSVNEKLFF
TGTGCCAGCAGCTCCGAACAGGGCTCCGTTAATGAAAAACTGTTTTTT
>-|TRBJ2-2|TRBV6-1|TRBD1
CASSEVGQGGAGELFF
TGTGCCAGCAGTGAAGTAGGACAGGGTGGTGCCGGGGAGCTGTTTTTT
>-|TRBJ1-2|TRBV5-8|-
CASSLENVAWWFYGYTF
TGTGCCAGCAGCTTGGAAAATGTCGCATGGTGGTTCTATGGCTACACCTTC
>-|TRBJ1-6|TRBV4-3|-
CASSPAWQYNSPLHF
TGCGCCAGCAGCCCAGCTTGGCAGTATAATTCACCCCTCCACTTT
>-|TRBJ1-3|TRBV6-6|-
CASSSFGGLGNTIYF
TGTGCCAGCAGTTCGTTCGGGGGGCTTGGAAACACCATATATTTT
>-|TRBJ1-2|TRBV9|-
CASNPGTHSYGYTF
TGTGCCAGCAACCCCGGGACCCACTCCTATGGCTACACCTTC
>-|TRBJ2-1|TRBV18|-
CASSPVLAGNEQFF
TGTGCCAGCTCACCCGTCTTAGCCGGAAATGAGCAGTTCTTC
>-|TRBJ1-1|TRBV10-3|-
CAISGNTNTEAFF
TGTGCCATCAGTGGAAATACGAACACTGAAGCTTTCTTT
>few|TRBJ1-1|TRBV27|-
CASSLFRATEAFF
TGTGCCAGCAGTTTATTCCGGGCCACTGAAGCTTTCTTT
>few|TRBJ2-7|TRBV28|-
CASSSPNRDTHPYEQYF
TGTGCCAGCAGTTCCCCCAACCGGGACACCCATCCCTACGAGCAGTACTTC
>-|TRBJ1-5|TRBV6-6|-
CASRSADQPQHF
TGTGCCAGCAGATCCGCCGATCAGCCCCAGCATTTT
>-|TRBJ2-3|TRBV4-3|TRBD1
CASSQEVLRGQASTDTQYF
TGCGCCAGCAGCCAAGAGGTCCTGCGGGGACAGGCCAGCACAGATACGCAGTATTTT
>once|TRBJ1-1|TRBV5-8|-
CASSLAALGNTEAFF
TGTGCCAGCAGCTTGGCAGCCCTGGGGAACACTGAAGCTTTCTTT
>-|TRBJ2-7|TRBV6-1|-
CASSQSYEQYF
TGTGCCAGCAGTCAGTCCTACGAGCAGTACTTC
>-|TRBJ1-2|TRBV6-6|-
CASRLAANYGYTF
TGTGCCAGCAGATTGGCAGCAAACTATGGCTACACCTTC
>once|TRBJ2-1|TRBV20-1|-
CSALYNEQFF
TGCAGTGCCTTGTACAATGAGCAGTTCTTC
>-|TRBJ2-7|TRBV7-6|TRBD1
CASSFGQGSYEQYF
TGTGCCAGCAGCTTTGGACAGGGATCTTACGAGCAGTACTTC
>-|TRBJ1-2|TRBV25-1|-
CASSFMGDVGGYTF
TGTGCCAGCAGTTTTATGGGGGATGTTGGTGGCTACACCTTC
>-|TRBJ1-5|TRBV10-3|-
CAISPGNQPQHF
TGTGCCATCAGCCCCGGCAATCAGCCCCAGCATTTT
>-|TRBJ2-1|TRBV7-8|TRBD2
CASSQTSGGVHNEQFF
TGTGCCAGCAGCCAGACTAGCGGGGGGGTTCACAATGAGCAGTTCTTC
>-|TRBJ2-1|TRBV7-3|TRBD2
CASSSPGLAGGLDEQFF
TGTGCCAGCAGCTCTCCCGGACTAGCGGGAGGGCTGGATGAGCAGTTCTTC
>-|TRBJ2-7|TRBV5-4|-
CASSLGTGNNYEQYF
TGTGCCAGCAGCTTGGGAACGGGGAATAATTACGAGCAGTACTTC
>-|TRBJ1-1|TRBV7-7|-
CASSLGEGDEAFF
TGTGCCAGCTCCCTGGGCGAGGGCGATGAAGCTTTCTTT
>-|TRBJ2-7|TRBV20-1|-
CSAGRDYEQYF
TGCAGTGCTGGCAGGGACTACGAGCAGTACTTC
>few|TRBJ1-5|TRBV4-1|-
CASSQDVGTYQPQHF
TGCGCCAGCAGCCAAGACGTAGGGACCTATCAGCCCCAGCATTTT
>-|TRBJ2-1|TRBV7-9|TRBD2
CASSLGSGGAPNEQFF
TGTGCCAGCAGCTTAGGTAGCGGGGGGGCCCCCAATGAGCAGTTCTTC
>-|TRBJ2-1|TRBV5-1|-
CASSAGGSYNEQFF
TGCGCCAGCAGTGCCGGGGGATCCTACAATGAGCAGTTCTTC
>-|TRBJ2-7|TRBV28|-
CASSLASTGQYF
TGTGCCAGCAGTTTGGCCTCAACGGGGCAGTACTTC
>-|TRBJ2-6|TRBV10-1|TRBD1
CAGCPGTGRSGANVLTF
TGCGCCGGCTGTCCCGGGACAGGGCGCTCTGGGGCCAACGTCCTGACTTTC
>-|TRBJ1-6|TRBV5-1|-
CASSLEHNSPLHF
TGCGCCAGCAGCTTGGAACACAATTCACCCCTCCACTTT
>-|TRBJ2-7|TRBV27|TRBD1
CASSTYWDRGYEQYF
TGTGCCAGCAGCACATATTGGGACAGGGGGTACGAGCAGTACTTC
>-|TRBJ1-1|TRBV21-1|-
CASSKWACTGANTEAFF
TGTGCCAGCAGCAAATGGGCCTGTACAGGGGCCAACACTGAAGCTTTCTTT
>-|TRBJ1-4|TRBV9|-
CASSVGRVGGSEKLFF
TGTGCCAGCAGCGTCGGTCGGGTCGGAGGTTCTGAAAAACTGTTTTTT
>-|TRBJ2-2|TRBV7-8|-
CASSKGLAHTGELFF
TGTGCCAGCAGCAAGGGACTGGCCCACACCGGGGAGCTGTTTTTT
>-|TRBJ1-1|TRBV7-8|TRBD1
CASSLDRTGGAEAFF
TGTGCCAGCAGCTTAGATCGGACAGGGGGAGCTGAAGCTTTCTTT
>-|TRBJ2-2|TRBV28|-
CASSLEGNTGELFF
TGTGCCAGCAGTTTAGAAGGGAACACCGGGGAGCTGTTTTTT
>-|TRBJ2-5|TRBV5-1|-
CASSSQETQYF
TGCGCCAGCAGCTCTCAAGAGACCCAGTACTTC
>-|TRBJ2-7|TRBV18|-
CASSPFEFGEQYF
TGTGCCAGCTCACCCTTTGAGTTTGGCGAGCAGTACTTC